These 20 T cell receptor beta chains came from one sample sequenced in a study of CD8+CD57+ T cells in acquired aplastic anemia. Investigators profiled TCR beta VDJ and CDR3 from genomic DNA template. MiXCR, applied by TCRdb to the reads, yields one record per CDR3 protein. The sample yields over 100,000 distinct CDR3 sequences, less than 45% seen once. Sequenced: sorted CD4+, CD8+, or CD8+CD57+ T cells (not recorded which) from PBMCs. Source of these receptors: a human donor in good health, serving as a control.

At least ten counts were recorded for this clonotype. The CDR3: CAWSVRGDTEAFF. The CDR3 coding sequence is TGTGCCTGGAGTGTACGGGGGGACACTGAAGCTTTCTTT. The chain recombines TRBV30 with TRBJ1-1, with D possibly matching TRBD1 (5 bases). The germline V and J ends were trimmed by 0 bases and 3 bases, with 8 bases remaining between them. Germline CDR1 reads GTSNPN; CDR2 reads SVGIG (reference sequence). This CDR3 is 13 amino acids long.

In its sample, this clonotype was seen once. The chain recombines TRBV2 with TRBJ1-2; D uncertain. This CDR3 contains 13 residues. The germline gives CDR1 SNHLY, CDR2 FYNNEI. The V and J ends lost 8 bases and 4 bases respectively, with 14 bases between them. This CDR3 reads CASGPHVTYGYTF. The CDR3 DNA sequence: TGTGCCAGCGGGCCTCACGTGACCTATGGCTACACCTTC.

This clonotype was counted ten times or more. J is TRBJ1-1 and V is TRBV20-1; 7 nucleotides line up with TRBD1. CDR1 DFQATT and CDR2 SNEGSKA come from the germline V gene (reference sequence). V shed 5 bases, J shed 1 base, and the junction held 4 bases outside the gene matches. This CDR3 contains 13 residues. The CDR3 DNA reads as TGCAGTGCTCAACAGGGGAGGAACACTGAAGCTTTCTTT. Protein sequence: CSAQQGRNTEAFF.

V gene TRBV29-1 combines with J gene TRBJ1-1; 8 positions agree with TRBD1. J lost 4 bases, V lost 6 bases, and 7 bases had no gene match. The CDR3 extends over 13 amino acids. Germline values: CDR1 SQVTM, CDR2 ANQGSEA. The DNA of the CDR3 is TGCAGCGTAGCGGGACAGGTGGGCACTGAAGCTTTCTTT. It is translated as CSVAGQVGTEAFF.

Only a few counts were recorded for this clonotype. The J gene is TRBJ2-7, the V gene TRBV19, with D maybe TRBD1 (6 bases). CDR3 length: 13 amino acids. Germline values: CDR1 LNHDA, CDR2 SQIVND (reference sequence). Trimming removed 3 bases from V and 7 bases from J, with 13 bases in between. CDR3 amino acids: CASSIPGVVEQYF. The DNA for the CDR3 is TGTGCCAGTAGTATCCCAGGGGTGGTGGAGCAGTACTTC.

The sample holds many counts of this clonotype. V usage is TRBV7-7 and J usage is TRBJ1-1; possible D gene TRBD1, 6 bases. Germline values: CDR1 SSHAT, CDR2 FNYEAQ (reference sequence). CDR3 length: 18 amino acids. V lost 5 bases, J lost 0 bases, and 22 bases lay in between. The CDR3 is CASSRRGGIYRMNTEAFF. CDR3 nucleotides: TGTGCCAGCAGCAGGAGGGGGGGGATCTACCGGATGAACACTGAAGCTTTCTTT.

A word on this clonotype: The conserved closing phenylalanine or tryptophan is absent in this CDR3, likely reflecting a read error. V is TRBV20-1 and J is TRBJ1-1; D possibly corresponds to TRBD1 (6 bases). The CDR3 runs to 13 residues. Trimming removed 6 bases from V and 7 bases from J, with 18 bases in between. CDR1 and CDR2 (germline): DFQATT, SNEGSKA (reference sequence). This CDR3 reads CSAWVMEGDEAFL. CDR3 DNA: TGCAGTGCCTGGGTTATGGAGGGGGATGAAGCTTTCCTT.

This clonotype has at least ten counts. The chain couples TRBV19 to TRBJ2-7, with D unclear. CDR3 length: 13 residues. The V and J ends lost 5 bases and 0 bases respectively, with 8 bases between them. Germline CDR1 LNHDA, CDR2 SQIVND (reference sequence). CDR3 nucleotide sequence: TGTGCCAGTAGTCTCGCAGCCTCCTACGAGCAGTACTTC. Amino acids: CASSLAASYEQYF.

Concerning this clonotype: A much larger clone lies one base from this, so it may be a read error. In DNA, the CDR3 is TGTGCCAGCACCCTGCGGGGGGCAAGGGGCGAGCAGTACTTC. Translating it yields CASTLRGARGEQYF. The genes are TRBV2 and TRBJ2-7; 8 nucleotides agree with TRBD2. This CDR3 contains 14 residues. Germline V gene data show CDR1 as SNHLY and CDR2 as FYNNEI. J gave up 6 bases and V 7 bases, and 11 bases lay outside the gene matches.

The V and J genes are TRBV7-9 and TRBJ1-1; D not resolved. V lost 3 bases and J lost 3, with 8 bases in between. Germline V lookup: CDR1 SEHNR, CDR2 FQNEAQ (reference sequence). The CDR3 consists of 13 residues. CDR3 loop: CASSFTADTEAFF. CDR3 bases: TGTGCCAGCAGCTTTACGGCAGACACTGAAGCTTTCTTT.

V usage is TRBV15 and J usage is TRBJ1-5; the match to TRBD1 covers 7 bases. Germline V gives CDR1 LNHNV, CDR2 YYDKDF (reference sequence). CDR3 length: 15 residues. V gave up 3 bases and J gave up 3 bases; unmatched junction bases: 5. The CDR3 protein is CATSSHGTVNQPQHF. CDR3 coding DNA: TGTGCCACCAGCAGCCACGGGACAGTCAATCAGCCCCAGCATTTT.

This clonotype has ten or more counts. The chain links TRBV28 to TRBJ1-2; D is ambiguous. This CDR3 has 12 amino acids. V lost 2 bases and J 5 bases, leaving 6 bases between the germline ends. The germline CDR1 and CDR2 sequences are MDHEN and SYDVKM. CDR3 sequence (DNA): TGTGCCAGCAGTTTAAGCGGGTATGGCTACACCTTC. Translating gives CASSLSGYGYTF.

This chain joins TRBV20-1 and TRBJ2-7; D is possibly TRBD1 or TRBD2 (6 bases each). Trimming took off 4 bases at V and 5 bases at J, with 30 bases between the two ends. The germline V gene encodes CDR1 DFQATT and CDR2 SNEGSKA (reference sequence). This CDR3 comprises 18 residues. CDR3 coding DNA: TGCAGTGCTAAGGGAGCGGGCACAAAGGGGGACGTACTCGACGAGCAGTACTTC. Its translation is CSAKGAGTKGDVLDEQYF.

This clonotype came up a few times. A much larger clone lies a single base off, so this may be a read error. CDR3: CSARGGGSGNTTYF. CDR3 sequence (DNA): TGCAGTGCTAGGGGTGGCGGGTCTGGAAACACCACATATTTT. The chain has TRBV20-1 and TRBJ1-3; no firm D call. Looked up from germline, CDR1 is DFQATT and CDR2 is SNEGSKA (reference sequence). CDR3 length: 14 residues.

The chain uses TRBV20-1 and TRBJ2-7; D is possibly TRBD2 (6 bases). Germline CDR1 reads DFQATT; CDR2 reads SNEGSKA (reference sequence). Trimming removed 5 bases at V and 6 bases at J, with 17 bases between. The CDR3 consists of 13 residues. Here the CDR3 DNA reads TGCAGTGCTCGACGGGACTTTCCCCTCGAGCAGTACTTC. Protein product: CSARRDFPLEQYF.

This clonotype was counted ten times or more. The V gene is TRBV2, the J gene TRBJ2-4; D uncertain. The germline V and J ends were trimmed by 4 bases and 0 bases, with 7 bases remaining between them. The CDR3 spans 14 residues. Germline loops: CDR1 SNHLY, CDR2 FYNNEI. The CDR3 DNA follows: TGTGCCAGCAGTGTAGAGTTAGCCAAAAACATTCAGTACTTC. Translation: CASSVELAKNIQYF.

In regard to this clonotype: The junction and the germline gene differ at one end; a read error may be behind it. The rearrangement links TRBV29-1 to TRBJ2-7; weak D call: TRBD2 (6 bases). Looked up from germline, CDR1 is SQVTM and CDR2 is ANQGSEA. This CDR3 region has 14 residues. In nucleotides, the CDR3 is TGCAGCGTGAGACCGGGACTGCACTCCTACGAGCGGTACTTC. Protein: CSVRPGLHSYERYF.

This clonotype was picked up one time. The chain uses TRBV5-1 and TRBJ2-2; 7 bases match TRBD1. CDR3 length equals 16 residues. Germline assignment: CDR1 SGHRS and CDR2 YFSETQ. V trimming: 0 bases; J trimming: 0 bases; junction bases outside the gene matches: 2. The CDR3 reads CASSLAGQTNTGELFF. The CDR3 nucleotides are TGCGCCAGCAGCTTGGCGGGACAGACGAACACCGGGGAGCTGTTTTTT.

The chain joins TRBV18 to TRBJ2-3; no definite D call. The V and J ends lost 3 bases and 2 bases respectively, with 27 bases between them. The CDR3 covers 20 residues. The germline CDR1 and CDR2 sequences are KGHSH and LQKENI. The CDR3 DNA sequence: TGTGCCAGCTCACCGGTCTCAGTAGCCGTGTCTCGCCATATCACAGATACGCAGTATTTT. This sequence encodes CASSPVSVAVSRHITDTQYF.

In this sample, this clonotype turned up once. One end of the junction is discordant with germline, which a read error may explain. The chain is built from TRBV7-2 and TRBJ2-1; D ambiguous. Germline loops: CDR1 SGHTA, CDR2 FQGNSA. The CDR3 covers 11 residues. CDR3 protein: CASSVYNEQSF. The CDR3 bases are TGTGCCAGCAGCGTATACAATGAGCAATCCTTC.